The 27 T cell receptor beta chains presented below share a single source sample, sequenced in a study of blood T cell repertoires in COVID-19. Profiled with immunoSEQ multiplex PCR; TCRdb holds only in-frame clones, not every one. The repertoire holds approximately 170,000 clones, with about four fifths as singletons. The sample was PBMCs or T cells enriched from blood (not recorded which). All receptors derive from a woman in her 30s who had recovered from COVID-19.

This rearrangement joins TRBV4-2 to TRBJ2-5; D perhaps matches TRBD2 (7 bases). Trimming shortened V by 1 base and J by 4 bases, and 13 bases separated the two germline ends. This CDR3 is built from 15 residues. Germline values: CDR1 LGHNA, CDR2 YNFKEQ. In DNA, the CDR3 is TGTGCCAGCAGCCAAGTAAAGGGGGGGGTAGAGACCCAGTACTTC. As protein: CASSQVKGGVETQYF.

CDR3 bases: TGTGCCAGCAGCGCTTTGACAGGGAGTTATTCACCCCTCCACTTT. Its translation is CASSALTGSYSPLHF. The genes are TRBV7-6 and TRBJ1-6; 7 bases fit TRBD1. V shed 5 bases and J 8 bases; nucleotides not matched to a gene: 9. Germline loops: CDR1 SGHVS, CDR2 FNYEAQ. The CDR3 sequence is 15 residues long.

The chain has TRBV3-1 (or the pseudogene TRBV3-2) and TRBJ2-7; 10 nucleotides line up with TRBD1. The CDR3 is 16 residues long. Trimming took 5 bases from V and 1 from J; bases not matched to a gene: 8. Germline assignment: CDR1 LGHDT and CDR2 YNNKEL (reference sequence). CDR3 coding DNA: TGTGCCAGCAGCGCTCGGGACAGGGGTTTTTCCTACGAGCAGTACTTC. Translating it yields CASSARDRGFSYEQYF.

The chain combines TRBV15 with TRBJ2-1; 7 nucleotides agree with TRBD1. Looked up from germline, CDR1 is LNHNV and CDR2 is YYDKDF (reference sequence). The CDR3 sequence is 15 residues long. V shed 8 bases and J 0 bases; nucleotides not matched to a gene: 7. CDR3 sequence: CATGRDRSSYNEQFF. In nucleotides, the CDR3 is TGTGCCACCGGAAGGGACAGAAGCTCCTACAATGAGCAGTTCTTC.

The chain employs TRBV9 and TRBJ2-5, with 9 bases identical to TRBD2. This CDR3 is 14 amino acids long. J gave up 3 bases and V 3 bases, and 3 bases lay outside the gene matches. CDR1 and CDR2 (germline): SGDLS, YYNGEE. CDR3 protein: CASSASGIKETQYF. For the CDR3, the DNA is TGTGCCAGCAGCGCTAGCGGGATAAAAGAGACCCAGTACTTC.

The J gene is TRBJ1-5, the V gene TRBV2; a weak D match, TRBD1 (6 bases). Germline loops: CDR1 SNHLY, CDR2 FYNNEI. This CDR3 comprises 15 residues. The V gene lost 7 bases and the J gene lost 8 bases, with 21 bases spanning the gap. CDR3 amino acids: CASTSRGGGREPQHF. CDR3 nucleotides: TGTGCCAGCACCTCGCGCGGGGGCGGTAGGGAGCCCCAGCATTTT.

This rearrangement joins TRBV19 to TRBJ1-4; a possible D gene is TRBD1 (5 bases). Trimming removed 5 bases at V and 0 bases at J, with 13 bases between. Germline V gene data show CDR1 as LNHDA and CDR2 as SQIVND (reference sequence). The CDR3 runs 16 residues. The CDR3 sequence: CASSPYMTATNEKLFF. DNA for the CDR3: TGTGCCAGTAGTCCATACATGACAGCAACTAATGAAAAACTGTTTTTT.

The chain combines TRBV2 with TRBJ1-4; TRBD1 matches 9 bases. This CDR3 has 16 amino acids. V gave up 6 bases and J gave up 6 bases; unmatched junction bases: 11. CDR1 and CDR2 (germline): SNHLY, FYNNEI. This CDR3 is CASSGGPGQGYEKLFF. The CDR3 coding sequence is TGTGCCAGCAGCGGGGGACCGGGACAGGGTTATGAAAAACTGTTTTTT.

The chain uses TRBV6-4 and TRBJ2-2; TRBD1 is a possible D gene (6 bases). V was shortened by 6 bases and J by 7 bases, with 15 bases between the two germline ends. Germline lookup yields CDR1 MRHNA and CDR2 SNTAGT. The CDR3 contains 14 residues. Here the CDR3 reads CASRGDTLSGELFF. Here the CDR3 DNA reads TGTGCCAGCAGGGGGGACACCTTGAGCGGGGAGCTGTTTTTT.

This clone has only one observation. The rearrangement joins TRBV4-2 to TRBJ2-5, with 16 bases aligning to TRBD2. Germline values: CDR1 LGHNA, CDR2 YNFKEQ. Trimming took 1 base from V and 1 from J; bases not matched to a gene: 6. This CDR3 is 19 amino acids long. CDR3 residues: CASSQGSGTSGGAQETQYF. DNA of the CDR3: TGTGCCAGCAGCCAAGGAAGTGGGACTAGCGGGGGGGCCCAAGAGACCCAGTACTTC.

This chain links TRBV4-2 with TRBJ1-1; 9 positions agree with TRBD1. The germline CDR1 and CDR2 sequences are LGHNA and YNFKEQ. The CDR3 covers 17 residues. After removal of 0 bases from V and 1 base from J, the junction contained 6 bases not matched to a gene. The DNA for the CDR3 is TGTGCCAGCAGCCAAGACTTAAGGACAGGGGAGAACACTGAAGCTTTCTTT. Amino acids: CASSQDLRTGENTEAFF.

The chain recombines TRBV5-1 with TRBJ1-4; D is perhaps TRBD1 (5 bases). CDR1 is SGHRS and CDR2 is YFSETQ in the germline V gene. This CDR3 spans 16 amino acids. The V gene lost 4 bases and the J gene lost 2 bases, with 15 bases spanning the gap. The CDR3, as DNA: TGCGCCAGCAGCCCCTATGGGGGGTGGACTAATGAAAAACTGTTTTTT. Amino acid sequence: CASSPYGGWTNEKLFF.

The chain is built from TRBV3-1 (or the pseudogene TRBV3-2) and TRBJ2-5; weak D call: TRBD2 (5 bases). This CDR3 has 17 residues. Between the trimmed V and J ends, which lost 1 base and 2 bases, there was a span of 17 bases. CDR1 and CDR2 (germline): LGHDT, YNNKEL (reference sequence). In nucleotides, the CDR3 is TGTGCCAGCAGCCAAGGTGGAACCCGAGGGTCACAAGAGACCCAGTACTTC. Its translation is CASSQGGTRGSQETQYF.

The genes are TRBV28 and TRBJ1-2; possible D gene TRBD1, 6 bases. The CDR3 has 15 residues. In germline, CDR1 is MDHEN, CDR2 SYDVKM. Trimming took 5 bases from V and 2 from J, leaving 15 bases between them. DNA of the CDR3: TGTGCCAGCAGTCGGGGGGGCAGGGACAACTATGGCTACACCTTC. It encodes CASSRGGRDNYGYTF.

This chain joins TRBV11-2 and TRBJ2-5, with 8 bases lining up with TRBD1. CDR1 and CDR2 (germline): SGHAT, FQNNGV. This CDR3 spans 15 amino acids. Germline trimming cut 0 bases from V and 4 bases from J; bases unmatched to any gene: 4. DNA of the CDR3: TGTGCCAGCAGCTTAGACCAGGGGGCGGGAGAGACCCAGTACTTC. Its translation is CASSLDQGAGETQYF.

This chain connects TRBV19 to TRBJ2-2, with 7 bases identical to TRBD1. With 5 bases clipped from V and 6 bases from J, the junction kept 3 bases outside the gene matches. The CDR3 sequence is 13 residues long. Germline V CDR1 and CDR2: LNHDA, SQIVND (reference sequence). The CDR3 nucleotides read TGTGCCAGTAGTCCTGACAGGGCCGGGGAGCTGTTTTTT. It encodes CASSPDRAGELFF.

The CDR3 region is CASSVDRDGELFF. In DNA, the CDR3 is TGTGCCAGCAGCGTCGACAGGGACGGGGAGCTGTTTTTT. V usage is TRBV7-3 and J usage is TRBJ2-2, with 7 bases identical to TRBD1. Germline trimming cut 5 bases from V and 7 bases from J; bases unmatched to any gene: 4. The CDR3 loop spans 13 amino acids. Germline-derived CDR1 and CDR2 are SGHTA and FQGTGA.

The chain couples TRBV6-6 to TRBJ1-2; 7 bases align to TRBD1. This CDR3 comprises 15 residues. From germline, CDR1 is MNHNY and CDR2 SVGAGI (reference sequence). With V trimmed by 5 bases and J by 4 bases, 10 bases remained unmatched. CDR3 sequence (DNA): TGTGCCAGCAGTCCCCTCGGGGCAGGGGGCTATGGCTACACCTTC. This encodes CASSPLGAGGYGYTF.

The chain has TRBV7-9 and TRBJ2-7; TRBD1 matches 8 bases. Germline V gives CDR1 SEHNR, CDR2 FQNEAQ (reference sequence). This CDR3 has 14 residues. V was clipped by 4 bases and J by 7 bases; unmatched bases: 9. This CDR3 reads CASSSGQGAAEQYV. CDR3 in DNA: TGTGCCAGCAGCTCCGGACAGGGTGCGGCGGAGCAGTACGTC.

The rearrangement joins TRBV19 to TRBJ1-5, with D possibly matching TRBD1 (5 bases). The CDR3 runs 15 residues. Germline lookup yields CDR1 LNHDA and CDR2 SQIVND (reference sequence). Trimming removed 11 bases from V and 0 bases from J, with 17 bases in between. The CDR3 sequence: CAGNGGENSNQPQHF. DNA for the CDR3: TGTGCCGGCAACGGAGGGGAAAATAGCAATCAGCCCCAGCATTTT.

This rearrangement joins TRBV27 to TRBJ1-2; tentative D call: TRBD1 (6 bases). The V gene lost 3 bases and the J gene lost 8 bases, with 13 bases spanning the gap. Germline-derived CDR1 and CDR2 are MNHEY and SMNVEV (reference sequence). The CDR3 covers 13 residues. CDR3 coding DNA: TGTGCCAGCAGTTTCGGGGGGCGTGTAGGCTACACCTTC. Its protein product is CASSFGGRVGYTF.

This sequence joins TRBV11-2 and TRBJ2-7; weak D call: TRBD1 (6 bases). Looked up from germline, CDR1 is SGHAT and CDR2 is FQNNGV. CDR3 size: 17 residues. Between the trimmed V and J ends, which lost 5 bases and 2 bases, there was a span of 22 bases. The CDR3, as DNA: TGTGCCAGCAGCCCACCCGGACAGATCATTCGGACCTACGAGCAGTACGTC. Protein sequence: CASSPPGQIIRTYEQYV.

This clone showed up just a few times. The chain has TRBV19 and TRBJ1-1; 8 nucleotides align to TRBD1. With V trimmed by 4 bases and J by 2 bases, 6 bases remained unmatched. The length of the CDR3 is 15 residues. Germline CDR1 and CDR2: LNHDA and SQIVND (reference sequence). CDR3 sequence (DNA): TGTGCCAGTAGTAGGGTGACAGGGGCTAACACTGAAGCTTTCTTT. This encodes CASSRVTGANTEAFF.

The rearrangement joins TRBV7-3 to TRBJ1-1; 8 nucleotides align to TRBD1. The V gene's germline CDR1 is SGHTA and CDR2 FQGTGA. After removal of 5 bases from V and 0 bases from J, the junction contained 5 bases not matched to a gene. This CDR3 contains 15 residues. The CDR3 sequence: CASSTGGIMNTEAFF. CDR3 in DNA: TGTGCCAGCAGCACAGGGGGGATCATGAACACTGAAGCTTTCTTT.

The chain combines TRBV18 with TRBJ1-5, with D perhaps matching TRBD1 (6 bases). CDR3 size: 14 residues. Germline CDR1 and CDR2: KGHSH and LQKENI. Trimming removed 6 bases from V and 3 bases from J, with 12 bases in between. CDR3 coding DNA: TGTGCCAGCTCGGCAACAGGGAACAATCAGCCCCAGCATTTT. Protein product: CASSATGNNQPQHF.

V usage is TRBV9 and J usage is TRBJ2-3; TRBD2 aligns across 14 bases. The J segment lost 3 bases and the V segment lost 0 bases, leaving 6 bases of the junction unmatched. This CDR3 has 18 amino acids. Germline CDR1 reads SGDLS; CDR2 reads YYNGEE. In DNA form, the CDR3 reads TGTGCCAGCAGCGTAGGGCCCGGGACTAGCGGGAGTACAGATACGCAGTATTTT. Translated, it gives CASSVGPGTSGSTDTQYF.

The V gene is TRBV28, the J gene TRBJ1-4, with TRBD1 matching over 7 bases. V dropped 7 bases and J dropped 3; count of bases not matched to a gene: 2. Germline-derived CDR1 and CDR2 are MDHEN and SYDVKM. There are 13 residues in the CDR3. The CDR3 here is CASTQGANEKLFF. CDR3 nucleotide sequence: TGTGCCAGCACCCAGGGGGCTAATGAAAAACTGTTTTTT.